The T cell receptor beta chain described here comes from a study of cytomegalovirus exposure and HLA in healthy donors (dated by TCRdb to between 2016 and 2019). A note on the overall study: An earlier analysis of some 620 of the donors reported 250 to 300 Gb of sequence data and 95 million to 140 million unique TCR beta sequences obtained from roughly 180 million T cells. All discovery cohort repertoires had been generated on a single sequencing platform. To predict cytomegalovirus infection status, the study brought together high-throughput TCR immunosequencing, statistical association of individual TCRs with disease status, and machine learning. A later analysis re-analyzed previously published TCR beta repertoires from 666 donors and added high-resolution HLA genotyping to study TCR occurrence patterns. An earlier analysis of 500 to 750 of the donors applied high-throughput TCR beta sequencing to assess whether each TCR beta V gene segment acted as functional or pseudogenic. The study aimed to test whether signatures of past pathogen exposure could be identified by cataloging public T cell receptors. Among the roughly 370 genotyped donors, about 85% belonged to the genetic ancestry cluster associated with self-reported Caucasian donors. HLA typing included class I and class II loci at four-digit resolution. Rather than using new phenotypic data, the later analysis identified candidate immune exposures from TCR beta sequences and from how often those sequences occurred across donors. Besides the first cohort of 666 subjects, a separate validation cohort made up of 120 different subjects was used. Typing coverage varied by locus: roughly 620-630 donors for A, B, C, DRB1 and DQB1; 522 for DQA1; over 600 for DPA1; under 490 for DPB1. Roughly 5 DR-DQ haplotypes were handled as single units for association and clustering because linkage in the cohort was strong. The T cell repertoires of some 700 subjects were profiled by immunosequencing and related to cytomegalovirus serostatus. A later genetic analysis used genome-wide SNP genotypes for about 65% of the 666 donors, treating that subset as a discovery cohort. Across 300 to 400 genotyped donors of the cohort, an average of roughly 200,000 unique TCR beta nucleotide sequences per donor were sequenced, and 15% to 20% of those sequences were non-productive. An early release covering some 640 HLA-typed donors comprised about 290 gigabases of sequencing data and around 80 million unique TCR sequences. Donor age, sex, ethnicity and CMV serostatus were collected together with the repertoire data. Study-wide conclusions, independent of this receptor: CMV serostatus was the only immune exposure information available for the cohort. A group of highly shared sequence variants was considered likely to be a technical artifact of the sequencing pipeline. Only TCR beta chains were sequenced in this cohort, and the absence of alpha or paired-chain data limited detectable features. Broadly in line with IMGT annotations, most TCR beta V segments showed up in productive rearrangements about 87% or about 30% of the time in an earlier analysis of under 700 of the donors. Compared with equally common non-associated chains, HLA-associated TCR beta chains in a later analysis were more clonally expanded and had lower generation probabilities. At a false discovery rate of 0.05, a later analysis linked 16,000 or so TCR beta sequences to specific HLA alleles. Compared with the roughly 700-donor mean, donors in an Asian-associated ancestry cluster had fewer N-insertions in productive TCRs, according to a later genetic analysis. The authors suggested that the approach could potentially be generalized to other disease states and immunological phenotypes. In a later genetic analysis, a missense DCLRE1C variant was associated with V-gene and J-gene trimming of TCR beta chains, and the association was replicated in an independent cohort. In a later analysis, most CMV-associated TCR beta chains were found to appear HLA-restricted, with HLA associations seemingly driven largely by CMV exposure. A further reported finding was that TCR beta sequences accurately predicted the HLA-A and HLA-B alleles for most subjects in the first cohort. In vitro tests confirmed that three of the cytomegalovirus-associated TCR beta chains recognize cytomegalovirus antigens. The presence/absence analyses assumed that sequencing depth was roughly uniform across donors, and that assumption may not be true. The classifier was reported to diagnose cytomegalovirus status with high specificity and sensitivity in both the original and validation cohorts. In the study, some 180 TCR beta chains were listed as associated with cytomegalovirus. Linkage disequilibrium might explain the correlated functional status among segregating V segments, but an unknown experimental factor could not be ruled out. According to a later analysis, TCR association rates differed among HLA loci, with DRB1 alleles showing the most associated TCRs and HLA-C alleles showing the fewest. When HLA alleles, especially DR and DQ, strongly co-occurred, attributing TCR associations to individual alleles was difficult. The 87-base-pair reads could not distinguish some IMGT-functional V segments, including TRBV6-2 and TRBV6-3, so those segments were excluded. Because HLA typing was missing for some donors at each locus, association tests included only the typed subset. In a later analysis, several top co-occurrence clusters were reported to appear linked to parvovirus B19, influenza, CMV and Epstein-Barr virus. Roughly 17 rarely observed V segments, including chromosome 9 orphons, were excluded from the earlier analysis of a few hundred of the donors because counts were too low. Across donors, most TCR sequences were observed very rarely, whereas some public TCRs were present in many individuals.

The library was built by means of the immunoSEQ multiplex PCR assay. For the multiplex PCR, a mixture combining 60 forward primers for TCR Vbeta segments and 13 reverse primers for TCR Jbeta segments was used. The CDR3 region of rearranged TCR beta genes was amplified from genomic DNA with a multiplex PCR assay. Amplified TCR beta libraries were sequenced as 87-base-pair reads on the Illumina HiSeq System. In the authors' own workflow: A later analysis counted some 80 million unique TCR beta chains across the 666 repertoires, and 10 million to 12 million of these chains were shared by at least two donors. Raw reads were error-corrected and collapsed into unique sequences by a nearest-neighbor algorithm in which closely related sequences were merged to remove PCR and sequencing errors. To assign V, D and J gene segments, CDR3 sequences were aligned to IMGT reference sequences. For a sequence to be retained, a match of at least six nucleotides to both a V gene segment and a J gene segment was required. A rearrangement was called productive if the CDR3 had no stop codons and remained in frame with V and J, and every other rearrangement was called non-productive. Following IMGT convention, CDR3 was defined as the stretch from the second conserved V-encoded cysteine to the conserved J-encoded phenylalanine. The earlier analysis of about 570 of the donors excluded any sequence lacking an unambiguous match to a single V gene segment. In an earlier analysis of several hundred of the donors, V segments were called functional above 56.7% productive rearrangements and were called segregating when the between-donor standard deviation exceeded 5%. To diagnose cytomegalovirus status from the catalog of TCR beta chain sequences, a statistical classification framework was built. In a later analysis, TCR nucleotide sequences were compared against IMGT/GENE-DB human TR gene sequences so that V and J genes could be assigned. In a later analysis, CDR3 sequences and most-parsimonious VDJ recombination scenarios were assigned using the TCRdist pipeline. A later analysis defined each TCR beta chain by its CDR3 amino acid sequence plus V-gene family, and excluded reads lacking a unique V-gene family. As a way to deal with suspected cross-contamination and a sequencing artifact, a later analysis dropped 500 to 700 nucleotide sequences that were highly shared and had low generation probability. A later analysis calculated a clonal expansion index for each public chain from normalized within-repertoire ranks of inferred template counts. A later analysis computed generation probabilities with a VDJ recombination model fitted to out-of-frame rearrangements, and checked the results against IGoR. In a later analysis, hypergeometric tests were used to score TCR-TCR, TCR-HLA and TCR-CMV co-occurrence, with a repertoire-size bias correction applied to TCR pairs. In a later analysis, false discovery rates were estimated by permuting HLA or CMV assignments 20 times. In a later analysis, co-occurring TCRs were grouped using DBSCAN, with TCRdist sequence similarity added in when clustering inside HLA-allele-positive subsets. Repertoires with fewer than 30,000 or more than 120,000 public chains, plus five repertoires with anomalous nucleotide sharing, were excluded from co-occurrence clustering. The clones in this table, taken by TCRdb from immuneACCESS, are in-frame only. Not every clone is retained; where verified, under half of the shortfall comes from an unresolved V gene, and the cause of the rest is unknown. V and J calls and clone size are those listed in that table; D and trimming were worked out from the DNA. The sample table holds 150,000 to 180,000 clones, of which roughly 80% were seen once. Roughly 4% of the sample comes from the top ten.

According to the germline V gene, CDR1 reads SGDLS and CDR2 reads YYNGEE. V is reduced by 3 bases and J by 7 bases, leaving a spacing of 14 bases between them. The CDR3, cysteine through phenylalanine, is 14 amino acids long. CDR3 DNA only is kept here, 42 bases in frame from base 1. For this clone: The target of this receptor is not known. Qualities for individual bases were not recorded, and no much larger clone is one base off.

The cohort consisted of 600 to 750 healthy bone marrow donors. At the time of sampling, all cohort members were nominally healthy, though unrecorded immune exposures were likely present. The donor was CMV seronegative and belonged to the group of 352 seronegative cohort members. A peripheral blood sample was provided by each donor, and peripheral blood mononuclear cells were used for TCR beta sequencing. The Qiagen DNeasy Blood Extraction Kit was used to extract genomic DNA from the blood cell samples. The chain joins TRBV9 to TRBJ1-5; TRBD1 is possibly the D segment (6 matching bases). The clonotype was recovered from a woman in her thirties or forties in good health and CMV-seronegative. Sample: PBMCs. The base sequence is TGTGCCAGCAGCGCACAGGGTTACGGGCAGCCCCAGCATTTT. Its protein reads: CASSAQGYGQPQHF.